The T cell receptor (beta chain) described here comes from a study of blood T cell repertoires in COVID-19. The wider study: COVID-19 samples from acute and convalescent phases originated in the United States, Italy and Spain.

V lost 6 bases, J lost 2 bases, and 11 bases lay in between. The CDR3 is made up of 14 amino acids. Germline CDR1 is MNHEY and CDR2 is SVGAGI. Authors' analysis steps: Amplification of reference gene primers was used by the study to estimate nucleated cell counts. Sequenced by immunoSEQ multiplex PCR; TCRdb stores in-frame clones only, minus some. The V and J calls and the clone size are those of that table, but D and trimming were determined from the DNA. The repertoire holds some 120,000 clones, with roughly four fifths as singletons. The TCR originated in a man aged 65 to 79 with active or convalescent COVID-19. The sequencing input was peripheral blood. This chain joins TRBV6-5 and TRBJ1-5; D possibly corresponds to TRBD1 (6 bases). CDR3 nucleotides: TGTGCCAGCAGATTACAGGGTGGCAATCAGCCCCAGCATTTT. Amino acids: CASRLQGGNQPQHF.